These 22 T cell receptor beta chains share one sample of origin, sequenced in a study of T cell repertoires in cytomegalovirus infection. TCRdb itself ran the reads through MiXCR, one entry per CDR3 protein. In the table there are some 99,000 distinct CDR3 sequences, 25% to 30% of which are singletons. The antigens these receptors bind are not known. The sequenced sample was CD8+ T cells from cultured PBMCs, obtained from culture after CMV antigen stimulation. The receptors originated from a human donor in good health (CMV status not recorded). Some clones in this sample may be carry-over from other donors' samples.

This clonotype was picked up a small number of times. V is TRBV27 and J is TRBJ1-3; D uncertain. Germline loops: CDR1 MNHEY, CDR2 SMNVEV (reference sequence). This CDR3 spans 16 amino acids. Between the trimmed V and J ends, which lost 4 bases and 0 bases, there was a span of 13 bases. The CDR3 protein is CASSSNLLGSGNTIYF. The CDR3 bases are TGTGCCAGCAGTTCAAACTTATTAGGCTCTGGAAACACCATATATTTT.

The CDR3 DNA reads TGTGCCAGCAGTTACACCTGGGACGGTTATAATTCACCCCTCCACTTT. Translated: CASSYTWDGYNSPLHF. The V call is TRBV6-5, the J call TRBJ1-6; possible D gene TRBD1, 5 bases. The CDR3 length is 16 residues. The germline gives CDR1 MNHEY, CDR2 SVGAGI. V was pared by 2 bases and J by 4 bases, with 12 bases between.

The genes are TRBV6-6 and TRBJ1-6; D is perhaps TRBD1 (5 bases). V lost 10 bases and J lost 7, with 11 bases in between. Per the germline V gene, CDR1 is MNHNY and CDR2 is SVGAGI (reference sequence). The CDR3 has 12 residues. The CDR3 here is CATSQGNSPLHF. The CDR3 DNA follows: TGTGCCACCTCTCAGGGAAATTCACCCCTCCACTTT.

In its sample, this clonotype was seen a few times. The V gene is TRBV28, the J gene TRBJ2-7; 9 bases line up with TRBD2. J lost 1 base, V lost 4 bases, and 2 bases had no gene match. Germline CDR1 and CDR2: MDHEN and SYDVKM. The CDR3 loop spans 14 amino acids. DNA of the CDR3: TGTGCCAGCAGTTCGGGACTAGCTTCCTACGAGCAGTACTTC. This encodes CASSSGLASYEQYF.

J is TRBJ1-2 and V is TRBV27; 7 nucleotides agree with TRBD1. CDR1 and CDR2 (germline): MNHEY, SMNVEV (reference sequence). This CDR3 comprises 13 residues. Unmatched junction bases numbered 7, after V lost 5 bases and J lost 7 bases. The CDR3 protein is CASSRDRVGGYTF. Here the CDR3 DNA reads TGTGCCAGCAGTCGTGACAGGGTAGGTGGCTACACCTTC.

V gene TRBV6-2 or TRBV6-3 combines with J gene TRBJ2-3, with TRBD2 matching 7 bases. The V gene's germline CDR1 is MNHEY and CDR2 SVGEGT. The CDR3 runs 14 residues. V trimming: 5 bases; J trimming: 2 bases; junction bases outside the gene matches: 4. DNA for the CDR3: TGTGCCAGCAGTGGACTAGACCTCACAGATACGCAGTATTTT. It codes for CASSGLDLTDTQYF.

The V gene is TRBV14, the J gene TRBJ1-1, with D possibly TRBD1 on 6 matching bases. The CDR3 covers 15 residues. Germline lookup yields CDR1 SGHDN and CDR2 FVKESK. Trimming shortened V by 0 bases and J by 8 bases, and 16 bases separated the two germline ends. The CDR3 protein is CASSQDLGGTSEAFF. The CDR3 bases are TGTGCCAGCAGCCAAGATTTAGGGGGGACATCAGAAGCTTTCTTT.

This clonotype was observed many times. The rearrangement uses TRBV27 and TRBJ1-1; the D is unclear. This CDR3 is 15 amino acids long. Looked up from germline, CDR1 is MNHEY and CDR2 is SMNVEV (reference sequence). Trimming shortened V by 4 bases and J by 0 bases, and 12 bases separated the two germline ends. The CDR3 loop is CASSSSSGMNTEAFF. The CDR3 nucleotides read TGTGCCAGCAGTTCCTCTTCAGGTATGAACACTGAAGCTTTCTTT.

The chain uses TRBV12-3 or TRBV12-4 and TRBJ1-1; the D gene is possibly TRBD1 (6 bases). This CDR3 spans 14 amino acids. V gave up 4 bases and J gave up 5 bases, with 14 bases separating them. The CDR3 DNA reads as TGTGCCAGCAGTTCGGACAGCCCCAAAACTGAAGCTTTCTTT. Residues: CASSSDSPKTEAFF.

This clonotype has a single count. The chain is built from TRBV27 and TRBJ1-2, with TRBD1 identical over 9 bases. CDR1 and CDR2 (germline): MNHEY, SMNVEV (reference sequence). V lost 7 bases to trimming and J lost 7 bases; unmatched junction nucleotides: 10. The length of the CDR3 is 14 residues. In DNA form, the CDR3 reads TGTGCCAGCAAAGACAGGGGGACTCGGTCTGGCTACACCTTC. It is translated as CASKDRGTRSGYTF.

In its sample, this clonotype was seen a few times. The chain couples TRBV6-1 to TRBJ2-1; D may be TRBD1 (6 bases). The V gene lost 7 bases and the J gene lost 4 bases, with 8 bases spanning the gap. The CDR3 is made up of 12 amino acids. Germline assignment: CDR1 MNHNS and CDR2 SASEGT. CDR3 DNA: TGTGCCAGCACAGGGGTATACAATGAGCAGTTCTTC. Protein sequence: CASTGVYNEQFF.

This clonotype was seen more than once but under ten times. In nucleotides, the CDR3 is TGTGCCAGCAGCCCTAGAACAGGAACGAACACTGAAGCTTTCTTT. Amino acid sequence: CASSPRTGTNTEAFF. This chain joins TRBV7-2 and TRBJ1-1, with D perhaps matching TRBD1 (5 bases). Deletions cut 5 bases from V and 1 base from J, with 14 bases between. Germline V CDR1 and CDR2: SGHTA, FQGNSA. The CDR3 is 15 amino acids.

This clonotype was seen a handful of times. The CDR3 region has the DNA TGTGCCAGCAGCCTCCCGGGACTAGTCGACAATGAGCAGTTCTTC. It encodes CASSLPGLVDNEQFF. This chain connects TRBV7-9 to TRBJ2-1, with 8 bases matching TRBD2. CDR1 SEHNR and CDR2 FQNEAQ come from the germline V gene (reference sequence). This CDR3 has 15 amino acids. The junction had 8 bases not matched to a gene; V was cut back by 5 bases and J by 5 bases.

This clonotype was picked up a small number of times. The chain couples TRBV7-6 to TRBJ2-7, with TRBD1 as a possible D gene (5 bases). Germline V CDR1 and CDR2: SGHVS, FNYEAQ. V was shortened by 1 base and J by 9 bases, with 10 bases between the two germline ends. The CDR3 spans 12 residues. The chain's CDR3 is CASSLGQRMQYF. The CDR3, as DNA: TGTGCCAGCAGCTTAGGACAGCGCATGCAGTACTTC.

This chain links TRBV13 with TRBJ1-6; perhaps TRBD1 as D (6 bases). The length of the CDR3 is 18 residues. Trimming cost V 0 bases and J 6 bases, with 18 bases left between them. Per germline, CDR1 PRHDT and CDR2 FYEKMQ (reference sequence). DNA of the CDR3: TGTGCCAGCAGCTTAGGAGGTGGGGGCAGGGGCGGTAATTCACCCCTCCACTTT. This encodes CASSLGGGGRGGNSPLHF.

The rearrangement uses TRBV7-3 and TRBJ2-2; TRBD2 agrees at 10 bases. Germline CDR1 SGHTA, CDR2 FQGTGA. With V trimmed by 2 bases and J by 4 bases, 1 base remained unmatched. The CDR3 sequence is 15 residues long. CDR3 sequence: CASSLRTSGTGELFF. For the CDR3, the DNA is TGTGCCAGCAGCTTACGGACTAGCGGCACCGGGGAGCTGTTTTTT.

This clonotype occurred many times. The chain couples TRBV7-9 to TRBJ2-1; tentatively, D is TRBD1 or TRBD2 (5 bases each). CDR3 size: 13 residues. The germline V gene encodes CDR1 SEHNR and CDR2 FQNEAQ (reference sequence). The V and J ends lost 0 bases and 6 bases respectively, with 6 bases between them. CDR3 region: CASSLAGTNEQFF. In DNA form, the CDR3 reads TGTGCCAGCAGCTTAGCGGGGACCAATGAGCAGTTCTTC.

This clonotype was observed a few times. The rearrangement links TRBV12-3 or TRBV12-4 to TRBJ1-5; D unresolved. V gave up 2 bases and J gave up 5 bases, with 10 bases separating them. This CDR3 has 14 amino acids. The CDR3 loop is CASSLLGNHQPQHF. The CDR3 nucleotides read TGTGCCAGCAGTTTACTGGGGAACCATCAGCCCCAGCATTTT.

This clonotype was seen only a few times. This chain links TRBV7-2 with TRBJ2-1; D not resolved. Germline V lookup: CDR1 SGHTA, CDR2 FQGNSA. Trimming took 8 bases from V and 1 from J, leaving 9 bases between them. This CDR3 is built from 13 residues. CDR3 loop: CASVGQSYNEQFF. The CDR3 region has the DNA TGTGCCAGCGTGGGTCAGTCCTACAATGAGCAGTTCTTC.

This clonotype was observed a handful of times. V usage is TRBV7-9 and J usage is TRBJ2-7; D is perhaps TRBD1 or TRBD2 (5 bases each). This CDR3 is 17 amino acids long. Between the trimmed V and J ends, which lost 5 bases and 1 base, there was a span of 21 bases. CDR1 and CDR2 from the germline V gene are SEHNR and FQNEAQ (reference sequence). The CDR3 bases are TGTGCCAGCAGCAGCAATCTGGGGACGGGACCATCCTACGAGCAGTACTTC. Protein: CASSSNLGTGPSYEQYF.

Many counts were recorded for this clonotype. The gene calls are TRBV7-2 and TRBJ2-2; TRBD2 agrees at 8 bases. The CDR3 length is 16 residues. Germline CDR1 reads SGHTA; CDR2 reads FQGNSA. Trimming took 3 bases from V and 1 from J; bases not matched to a gene: 4. In DNA, the CDR3 is TGTGCCAGCAGCTTTGCGGGGGGCTGGAACACCGGGGAGCTGTTTTTT. Protein: CASSFAGGWNTGELFF.

The table lists this clonotype with many counts. The chain uses TRBV6-1 and TRBJ1-5; D remains unclear. The V end was cut by 8 bases, the J end by 4 bases, with 12 bases between. CDR1 is MNHNS, CDR2 SASEGT, per germline. This CDR3 contains 13 residues. This CDR3 is CASGYGRNQPQHF. In nucleotides, the CDR3 is TGTGCCAGCGGCTACGGACGAAATCAGCCCCAGCATTTT.